These 16 T cell receptor beta chains were all obtained from the same sample, sequenced in a study of control samples from healthy donors and cancer patients. The protocol was immunoSEQ multiplex PCR, while the TCRdb copy is restricted to in-frame clones and leaves out a portion. Of some 130,000 clones in the sample, 90% to 95% were seen once. Sequenced input: PBMCs. The receptors were sampled from a man between 45 and 60 years old with head and neck cancer.

Concerning this clone itself: Likely a read error: the CDR3 ends without its conserved phenylalanine or tryptophan. This rearrangement joins TRBV7-9 to TRBJ1-5; possible D gene TRBD1, 5 bases. This CDR3 spans 14 amino acids. The germline V and J ends were trimmed by 4 bases and 1 base, with 8 bases remaining between them. CDR1 is SEHNR and CDR2 is FQNEAQ in the germline V gene (reference sequence). CDR3 bases: TGTGCCAGCAGCTCGACAGAGAGCAATCAGCCCCAGCATCTT. Protein product: CASSSTESNQPQHL.

This CDR3 is CASSPDLAGAYNEQFF. CDR3 in DNA: TGTGCCAGCTCACCGGACCTAGCGGGGGCTTACAATGAGCAGTTCTTC. V usage is TRBV18 and J usage is TRBJ2-1; TRBD2 agrees at 10 bases. The trim removed 3 bases at V and 4 bases at J, leaving 6 bases unmatched. Germline values: CDR1 KGHSH, CDR2 LQKENI. There are 16 residues in the CDR3.

The chain links TRBV6-5 to TRBJ1-2; a weak D match, TRBD1 (5 bases). The CDR3 is 13 amino acids. Germline loops: CDR1 MNHEY, CDR2 SVGAGI. V lost 2 bases to trimming and J lost 2 bases, with 6 bases between them. The CDR3 region is CASSYQGNYGYTF. The CDR3 DNA reads as TGTGCCAGCAGTTACCAGGGCAACTATGGCTACACCTTC.

J is TRBJ2-7 and V is TRBV4-1; 8 bases map to TRBD1. V lost 3 bases, J lost 4 bases, and 5 bases stayed unmatched. CDR3 size: 14 residues. The germline V gene has CDR1 MGHRA and CDR2 YSYEKL. The CDR3 reads CASSQGTGFYEQYF. The CDR3 DNA sequence: TGCGCCAGCAGCCAGGGGACAGGCTTTTACGAGCAGTACTTC.

The V call is TRBV5-8, the J call TRBJ1-1, with TRBD1 matching 8 bases. The V and J ends lost 2 bases and 6 bases, in that order; junction bases with no gene match: 18. Germline V gene lookup returns CDR1 SGHTS and CDR2 YDEGEE. The CDR3 loop spans 18 amino acids. In DNA, the CDR3 is TGTGCCAGCAGCTTCTGGACAGGGCTTTCAAATTCAGGCGCTGAAGCTTTCTTT. Protein product: CASSFWTGLSNSGAEAFF.

The rearrangement joins TRBV24-1 to TRBJ2-1; 12 positions agree with TRBD2. Looked up from germline, CDR1 is KGHDR and CDR2 is SFDVKD. The CDR3 runs to 15 residues. V shed 5 bases, J shed 9 bases, and the junction held 7 bases outside the gene matches. The CDR3 here is CATSVLAGGPSEQFF. CDR3 sequence (DNA): TGTGCCACCAGTGTCCTAGCGGGGGGGCCGAGTGAGCAGTTCTTC.

This clone turned up a few times. The chain carries TRBV12-3 or TRBV12-4 and TRBJ2-1; tentatively, D is TRBD1 (5 bases). This CDR3 contains 13 residues. Trimming took 6 bases from V and 2 from J, leaving 8 bases between them. This CDR3 is CASRDNTYNEQFF. The CDR3 nucleotides read TGTGCCAGCAGGGACAACACCTACAATGAGCAGTTCTTC.

The rearrangement links TRBV18 to TRBJ2-2; tentatively, D is TRBD1 (5 bases). CDR1 and CDR2 (germline): KGHSH, LQKENI. There are 15 residues in the CDR3. V dropped 3 bases and J dropped 3 bases, with 11 bases sitting between them. CDR3 region: CASSPNRTHTGELFF. CDR3 nucleotides: TGTGCCAGCTCACCCAACAGGACCCACACCGGGGAGCTGTTTTTT.

The genes are TRBV13 and TRBJ1-3; D might be TRBD1 (5 bases). This CDR3 is built from 12 residues. CDR1 is PRHDT, CDR2 FYEKMQ, per germline (reference sequence). The V gene lost 5 bases and the J gene lost 7 bases, with 9 bases spanning the gap. CDR3: CASSRRVNTIYF. DNA for the CDR3: TGTGCCAGCAGCCGCAGGGTTAACACCATATATTTT.

This chain uses TRBV7-3 with TRBJ2-3, with 10 positions matching TRBD2. The ends lost 5 bases at V and 4 bases at J; junction bases unmatched: 6. The CDR3 is made up of 15 amino acids. The germline gives CDR1 SGHTA, CDR2 FQGTGA. The CDR3 nucleotides are TGTGCCAGCAGCCCCAGCGGGGGGGCTGCAGATACGCAGTATTTT. Translating it yields CASSPSGGAADTQYF.

The J gene is TRBJ1-1, the V gene TRBV7-9, with 8 bases matching TRBD1. The CDR3 has 14 residues. V lost 5 bases to trimming and J lost 4 bases; unmatched junction nucleotides: 6. Germline CDR1 and CDR2: SEHNR and FQNEAQ (reference sequence). The CDR3 DNA follows: TGTGCCAGCAGCATCGGACAGGGTGGCACTGAAGCTTTCTTT. It yields the protein CASSIGQGGTEAFF.

The V gene is TRBV12-3 or TRBV12-4, the J gene TRBJ1-6; D unresolved. The V gene lost 3 bases and the J gene lost 8 bases, with 8 bases spanning the gap. This CDR3 has 13 residues. The CDR3 sequence is CASSLGGDSPLHF. CDR3 DNA sequence: TGTGCCAGCAGTTTGGGTGGGGATTCACCCCTCCACTTT.

The chain has TRBV5-5 and TRBJ2-1; 11 nucleotides line up with TRBD1. This CDR3 spans 18 amino acids. The trim removed 2 bases at V and 8 bases at J, leaving 15 bases unmatched. CDR1 is SGHKS and CDR2 is YYEKEE in the germline V gene (reference sequence). As DNA, the CDR3 is TGTGCCAGCAGCTTCCCCTCGGTCCCGGGACAGGGGGTCGATGAGCAGTTCTTC. Protein sequence: CASSFPSVPGQGVDEQFF.

The chain is built from TRBV18 and TRBJ1-5; D is unclear. CDR3 length: 14 amino acids. Trimming removed 3 bases from V and 3 bases from J, with 9 bases in between. CDR1 KGHSH and CDR2 LQKENI come from the germline V gene. The CDR3 is CASSPSRDNQPQHF. For the CDR3, the DNA is TGTGCCAGCTCACCGAGCAGAGACAATCAGCCCCAGCATTTT.

The rearrangement links TRBV27 to TRBJ1-5; D remains ambiguous. V lost 0 bases, J lost 4 bases, and 10 bases lay in between. CDR1 MNHEY and CDR2 SMNVEV come from the germline V gene (reference sequence). The CDR3 sequence is 15 residues long. The CDR3 sequence: CASSLSLGGNQPQHF. CDR3 nucleotides: TGTGCCAGCAGTTTATCGTTAGGAGGGAATCAGCCCCAGCATTTT.

The rearrangement uses TRBV3-1 (or the pseudogene TRBV3-2) and TRBJ2-2, with 12 bases matching TRBD2. CDR1 is LGHDT, CDR2 YNNKEL, per germline (reference sequence). The V segment lost 2 bases and the J segment 3 bases; nucleotides outside the gene matches: 13. This CDR3 contains 20 residues. The CDR3: CASSQYLTSGGLGDTGELFF. In DNA form, the CDR3 reads TGTGCCAGCAGCCAATATCTGACTAGCGGGGGCCTCGGAGACACCGGGGAGCTGTTTTTT.